This T cell receptor beta chain was sequenced for a study of control samples from healthy donors and cancer patients. This clone was seen more than once but under ten times. Libraries were prepared by immunoSEQ multiplex PCR; TCRdb keeps only in-frame clonotypes and omits some of them. The sample lists about 250,000 clones, roughly 82% occurring once. The CDR3 runs to 17 residues. The J segment lost 3 bases and the V segment lost 5 bases, leaving 15 bases of the junction unmatched. Germline lookup yields CDR1 SGHTA and CDR2 FQGNSA. The chain couples TRBV7-2 to TRBJ2-7; 8 bases fit TRBD1. The receptor's source is a woman in her sixties with lung cancer. Sequencing was carried out using PBMCs. CDR3 amino acids: CASSTPRAGGAYYEQYF. The CDR3 nucleotides read TGTGCCAGCAGCACCCCGAGGGCAGGGGGCGCCTACTACGAGCAGTACTTC.